Sequencing of this TCR beta chain was carried out in a study of T cell changes during pregnancy in multiple sclerosis (dated by TCRdb to between 2018 and 2021). Notes on the research overall: Changes in the T cell repertoire over the course of pregnancy were examined in this study in women with multiple sclerosis.

According to the germline V gene, CDR1 reads SNHLY and CDR2 reads FYNNEI. Relative to germline, V is missing 8 bases and J is missing 6 bases, with 12 bases of the junction outside any gene match. The CDR3 measures 14 amino acids from cysteine to phenylalanine. Just the 42-base CDR3 DNA is kept, in frame starting at base 1. Receptor libraries were prepared by the immunoSEQ multiplex PCR assay. Drawn from immuneACCESS, this table holds only the in-frame rearrangements with V and J called that TCRdb kept. Clones are partly lost; checked studies trace under half to an unresolved V gene and leave the rest unexplained. The sample table shows 50,000 to 60,000 clones, and about 90% are seen once. The ten largest clones add up to approximately 0.8% of the sample. On this clone itself: Its recognized antigen is unknown. No clone much larger than this one lies a single base away; base qualities are absent.

This specimen consisted of CD4+ T cells from peripheral blood mononuclear cells, obtained in the first trimester of pregnancy. This clonotype originated in a female donor with multiple sclerosis, enrolled in a pregnancy study. This chain is built from TRBV2 and TRBJ1-2; a stretch of 7 junction bases matches TRBD1. The nucleotide sequence reads as follows: TGTGCCAGCGGGCAAGACAGGGTAAGGGATGGCTACACCTTC. Translation gives CASGQDRVRDGYTF.